The rows below give T cell receptor beta chains drawn from one sample of a study of T cells after yellow fever vaccination. TCRdb used MiXCR to reprocess the 5' RACE reads, holding one entry per CDR3 protein. This table has 450,000 to 650,000 distinct CDR3 sequences, about 14% appearing once. Specimen: PBMCs, collected on the day of the yellow fever booster vaccination. These TCRs come from a man aged 25 to 40 who received the YFV17D yellow fever vaccine. The CDR3 runs from the conserved cysteine through the conserved F or W. D genes are given only for firm matches. Not every row has a clone size; where given, it reads once, few, many or a size class.

>.|.|TRBJ1-1|TRBV20-1
CSARSQLDTEAFF
TGCAGTGCTAGATCCCAGCTAGACACTGAAGCTTTCTTT
>.|TRBD1|TRBJ2-7|TRBV18
CASSPKGASYEQYF
TGTGCCAGCTCCCCGAAGGGGGCATCCTACGAGCAGTACTTC
>.|.|TRBJ1-5|TRBV12-3/TRBV12-4
CASSLRGSGNQPQHF
TGTGCCAGCAGTTTAAGGGGCTCAGGCAATCAGCCCCAGCATTTT
>few|TRBD2|TRBJ2-1|TRBV7-8
CASRAGLAALNEQFF
TGTGCCAGCAGGGCGGGACTAGCGGCTCTGAATGAGCAGTTCTTC
>few|.|TRBJ2-1|TRBV6-7
CALAVGPREQFF
TGTGCTCTGGCGGTGGGTCCCCGTGAGCAGTTCTTC
>few|TRBD2|TRBJ2-1|TRBV7-9
CASSLTSGKLEQFF
TGTGCCAGCAGCTTAACTAGCGGGAAGCTTGAGCAGTTCTTC
>few|.|TRBJ1-2|TRBV5-6
CASSLGRSDYGYTF
TGTGCCAGCAGCTTGGGGAGATCCGACTATGGCTACACCTTC
>many|TRBD1|TRBJ2-5|TRBV5-1
CASSGTNRGEETQYF
TGCGCCAGCAGCGGTACCAACAGGGGAGAGGAGACCCAGTACTTC
>few|TRBD1|TRBJ2-1|TRBV6-1
CASSPFVDRGNDEQFF
TGTGCCAGCAGTCCTTTCGTCGACAGGGGGAACGATGAGCAGTTCTTC
>.|.|TRBJ1-2|TRBV7-2
CASSLAEARGWGYTF
TGTGCCAGCAGCTTAGCCGAAGCGAGGGGCTGGGGCTACACCTTC
>.|.|TRBJ1-6|TRBV5-4
CASSRAWGSSYNSPLHF
TGTGCCAGCAGCAGGGCTTGGGGGAGCTCCTATAATTCACCCCTCCACTTT
>few|.|TRBJ1-2|TRBV7-9
CASSLGISGDYGYTF
TGTGCCAGCAGCCTCGGGATTTCTGGGGACTATGGCTACACCTTC
>.|.|TRBJ1-4|TRBV7-8
CASSLGVLTNEKLFF
TGTGCCAGCAGCTTAGGGGTGCTAACTAATGAAAAACTGTTTTTT
>few|TRBD1|TRBJ1-2|TRBV15
CATSRGQGAGYGYTF
TGTGCCACCAGCAGAGGACAGGGGGCTGGCTATGGCTACACCTTC
>few|.|TRBJ2-7|TRBV20-1
CSASSFRYEQYF
TGCAGTGCTAGTTCTTTTCGCTACGAGCAGTACTTC
>many|TRBD2|TRBJ2-5|TRBV11-2
CASSSPRASGRPPETQYF
TGTGCCAGCAGCTCCCCTAGGGCTAGCGGGAGACCTCCAGAGACCCAGTACTTC
>.|.|TRBJ1-4|TRBV2
CASSDQGEKLFF
TGTGCCAGCAGTGACCAGGGGGAAAAACTGTTTTTT
>few|TRBD1|TRBJ2-7|TRBV7-2
CASSLEQGASYEQYF
TGTGCCAGCAGCTTAGAACAGGGGGCGTCCTACGAGCAGTACTTC
>.|.|TRBJ2-7|TRBV7-9
CASSLSGAHEQYF
TGTGCCAGCAGCTTATCGGGGGCGCACGAGCAGTACTTC
>.|TRBD2|TRBJ2-3|TRBV30
CASSGLAGNTDTQYF
TGTGCCTCTTCCGGACTAGCGGGGAACACAGATACGCAGTATTTT
>few|TRBD1|TRBJ2-2|TRBV15
CATKRTGYTGELFF
TGTGCCACCAAGAGGACAGGTTACACCGGGGAGCTGTTTTTT
>.|TRBD2|TRBJ2-7|TRBV29-1
CSIMNSGRVYEQYF
TGCAGCATTATGAATAGCGGGAGAGTGTACGAGCAGTACTTC
>few|TRBD1|TRBJ2-1|TRBV14
CASSQLTGNEQFF
TGTGCCAGCAGCCAATTGACAGGGAATGAGCAGTTCTTC
>few|.|TRBJ2-5|TRBV29-1
CSVWTAETQYF
TGCAGCGTTTGGACAGCAGAGACCCAGTACTTC
>.|TRBD2|TRBJ2-5|TRBV7-2
CASSLGTSVETQYF
TGTGCCAGCAGCTTAGGGACTAGCGTAGAGACCCAGTACTTC
>.|TRBD2|TRBJ2-3|TRBV20-1
CSADGLAGGSADTQYF
TGCAGTGCCGACGGACTAGCGGGAGGTTCGGCGGATACGCAGTATTTT
>many|.|TRBJ2-7|TRBV7-3
CASSTRAGGEQYF
TGTGCCAGCAGCACTAGGGCAGGTGGTGAGCAGTACTTC
>.|TRBD2|TRBJ2-7|TRBV29-1
CSVAWGGREQYF
TGCAGCGTTGCCTGGGGAGGGCGGGAGCAGTACTTC
>.|.|TRBJ2-5|TRBV5-1
CASSLGGRIGQETQYF
TGCGCCAGCAGCTTGGGCGGGCGGATCGGGCAAGAGACCCAGTACTTC
>.|.|TRBJ2-4|TRBV18
CASSASGGAGNIQYF
TGTGCCAGCTCAGCATCGGGGGGCGCGGGGAACATTCAGTACTTC
>.|.|TRBJ2-1|TRBV19
CASSRGGGFNNEQFF
TGTGCCAGTAGTAGGGGGGGCGGATTTAACAATGAGCAGTTCTTC
>few|.|TRBJ1-1|TRBV11-2
CASSLAEGQGTEAFF
TGTGCCAGCAGCTTAGCAGAAGGCCAGGGTACTGAAGCTTTCTTT
>few|.|TRBJ2-5|TRBV6-5
CASSYSSRVPEETQYF
TGTGCCAGCAGTTACTCGTCCAGGGTCCCCGAAGAGACCCAGTACTTC
>many|.|TRBJ2-3|TRBV7-2
CASRFLGDTQYF
TGTGCCAGCAGGTTCTTGGGAGATACGCAGTATTTT
>few|.|TRBJ2-7|TRBV15
CATSREGGIYEQYF
TGTGCCACCAGCAGAGAGGGCGGAATCTACGAGCAGTACTTC
>few|TRBD2|TRBJ2-7|TRBV10-3
CAISEIAGSHEQYF
TGTGCCATCAGTGAGATAGCGGGAAGCCACGAGCAGTACTTC
>.|.|TRBJ1-1|TRBV20-1
CSATQVEAFF
TGCAGTGCCACCCAGGTTGAAGCTTTCTTT
>few|TRBD2|TRBJ2-3|TRBV14
CASSRRGRASDTQYF
TGTGCCAGCAGCCGACGCGGGAGGGCTTCAGATACGCAGTATTTT
>few|TRBD2|TRBJ2-3|TRBV6-5
CASSYSSGISTDTQYF
TGTGCCAGCAGTTACTCAAGCGGGATAAGCACAGATACGCAGTATTTT
>.|TRBD2|TRBJ2-3|TRBV4-3
CASSQDPSGTDTQYF
TGCGCCAGCAGCCAAGATCCTAGCGGAACAGATACGCAGTATTTT
>.|.|TRBJ2-3|TRBV20-1
CSANPTTTSATDTQYF
TGCAGTGCTAATCCCACTACCACTTCCGCCACAGATACGCAGTATTTT
>.|.|TRBJ2-2|TRBV12-3/TRBV12-4
CASIFGTLNTGELFF
TGTGCCAGCATCTTCGGGACACTGAACACCGGGGAGCTGTTTTTT
>few|TRBD2|TRBJ2-5|TRBV9
CASSDSGSGETQYF
TGTGCCAGCAGCGACAGCGGGAGCGGAGAGACCCAGTACTTC
>.|.|TRBJ2-7|TRBV10-3
CAISVLGREQYF
TGTGCCATCAGCGTGTTGGGTCGCGAGCAGTACTTC
>.|TRBD1|TRBJ2-7|TRBV29-1
CSVRQGGVGEQYF
TGCAGCGTTCGACAGGGGGGTGTGGGCGAGCAGTACTTC
>few|.|TRBJ1-1|TRBV20-1
CSANAPGAHTEAFF
TGCAGTGCGAACGCGCCAGGGGCGCACACTGAAGCTTTCTTT
>.|.|TRBJ2-1|TRBV6-2/TRBV6-3
CASRLWNEQFF
TGTGCCAGCCGCCTCTGGAATGAGCAGTTCTTC
>.|.|TRBJ1-5|TRBV19
CASTIGEGLGPQHF
TGTGCCAGTACCATCGGGGAGGGTTTGGGACCCCAGCATTTT
>few|.|TRBJ2-1|TRBV10-2
CASSESVGAVYNEQFF
TGCGCCAGCAGTGAGTCGGTTGGGGCAGTTTACAATGAGCAGTTCTTC
>few|.|TRBJ2-1|TRBV5-1
CASSLSGWTDEQFF
TGCGCCAGCAGCTTATCGGGCTGGACGGATGAGCAGTTCTTC
>many|TRBD1|TRBJ2-5|TRBV6-1
CASRDRGKSETQYF
TGTGCCAGCAGAGACAGGGGAAAGAGTGAGACCCAGTACTTC
>.|.|TRBJ2-7|TRBV2
CASSEGGPLGPEGF
TGTGCCAGCAGTGAAGGGGGCCCTCTGGGACCCGAGGGTTTC
>.|TRBD1|TRBJ1-1|TRBV12-3/TRBV12-4
CASSSVPGDRVFTEAFF
TGTGCCAGCAGTTCCGTACCCGGGGACAGGGTTTTTACTGAAGCTTTCTTT
>.|.|TRBJ2-1|TRBV3-1
CASSQDKGEQFF
TGTGCCAGCAGCCAAGATAAGGGTGAGCAGTTCTTC
>.|.|TRBJ2-3|TRBV7-9
CASSLGGPSEEYF
TGTGCCAGCAGCTTAGGCGGGCCCTCCGAGGAGTACTTT
>.|.|TRBJ1-5|TRBV7-9
CASSLLDNNQPQHF
TGTGCCAGCAGCTTATTGGACAATAATCAGCCCCAGCATTTT
>.|.|TRBJ2-5|TRBV29-1
CSVGRPQETQYF
TGCAGCGTGGGACGCCCGCAAGAGACCCAGTACTTC
>many|TRBD1|TRBJ1-1|TRBV7-2
CASRAGTGGLGAFF
TGTGCCAGCAGAGCCGGGACAGGGGGCTTGGGAGCTTTCTTT
>.|TRBD2|TRBJ2-3|TRBV9
CASSVATSGSTQYF
TGTGCCAGCAGCGTAGCGACTAGCGGGAGTACGCAGTATTTT
>.|TRBD2|TRBJ2-7|TRBV28
CASSPTRGLAGADEQYF
TGTGCCAGCAGCCCTACGAGGGGACTAGCGGGAGCCGACGAGCAGTACTTC